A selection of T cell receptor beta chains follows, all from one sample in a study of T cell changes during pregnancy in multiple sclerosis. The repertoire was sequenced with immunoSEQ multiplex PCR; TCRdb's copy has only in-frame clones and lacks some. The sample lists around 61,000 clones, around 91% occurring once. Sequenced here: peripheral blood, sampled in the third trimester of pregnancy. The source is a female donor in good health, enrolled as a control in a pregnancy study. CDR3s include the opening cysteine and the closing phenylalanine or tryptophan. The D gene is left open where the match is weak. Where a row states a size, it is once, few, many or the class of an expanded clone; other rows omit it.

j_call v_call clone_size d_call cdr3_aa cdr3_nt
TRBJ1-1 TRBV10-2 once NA CASTRGWNTEAFF TGCGCCAGCACGCGGGGTTGGAACACTGAAGCTTTCTTT
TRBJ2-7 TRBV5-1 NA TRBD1 CASSPRGLATGDPSEYF TGCGCCAGCAGCCCTCGGGGGCTCGCGACAGGGGACCCGAGCGAGTACTTC
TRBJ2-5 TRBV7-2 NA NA CASSLQQGSETQYF TGTGCCAGCAGCTTACAACAGGGATCCGAGACCCAGTACTTC
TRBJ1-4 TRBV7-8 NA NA CASSHGVPGEKLFF TGTGCCAGCAGCCACGGGGTCCCGGGGGAAAAACTGTTTTTT
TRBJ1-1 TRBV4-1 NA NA CASSQEAGNTEAFF TGCGCCAGCAGCCAAGAGGCGGGGAACACTGAAGCTTTCTTT
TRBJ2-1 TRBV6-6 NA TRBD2 CASSYSRAGDNEQFF TGTGCCAGCAGTTACTCGAGGGCGGGGGACAATGAGCAGTTCTTC
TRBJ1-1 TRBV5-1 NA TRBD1 CASSFTGGATLSQAFF TGCGCCAGCAGCTTCACAGGGGGCGCAACCCTTTCCCAAGCTTTCTTT
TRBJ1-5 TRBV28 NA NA CASNKGLRVNQPQHF TGTGCCAGCAATAAGGGTTTGAGGGTTAATCAGCCCCAGCATTTT
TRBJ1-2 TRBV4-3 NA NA CASSQEWRGNYGYTF TGCGCCAGCAGCCAAGAGTGGAGGGGAAACTATGGCTACACCTTC
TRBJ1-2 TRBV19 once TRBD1 CASSIPSTGGRYGYTF TGTGCCAGTAGTATCCCCTCGACAGGGGGCAGATATGGCTACACCTTC
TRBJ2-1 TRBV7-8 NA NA CASSFGSPSEEQFF TGTGCCAGCAGCTTCGGGAGTCCCTCGGAGGAGCAGTTCTTC
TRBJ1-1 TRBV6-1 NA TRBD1 CASSGDRGRTEAFF TGTGCCAGCAGTGGGGACAGGGGTAGGACTGAAGCTTTCTTT
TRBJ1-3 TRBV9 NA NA CASSPGGYSGNTIYF TGTGCCAGCAGCCCCGGGGGTTACTCTGGAAACACCATATATTTT
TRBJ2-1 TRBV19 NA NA CASSILVSSYNEQFF TGTGCCAGTAGTATCCTAGTCTCCTCTTACAATGAGCAGTTCTTC
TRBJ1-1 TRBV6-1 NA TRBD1 CASTQGANTEAFF TGTGCCAGCACCCAGGGGGCGAACACTGAAGCTTTCTTT
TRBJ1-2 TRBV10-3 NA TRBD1 CAISESDRGIYGYTF TGTGCCATCAGTGAGTCCGACAGGGGGATCTATGGCTACACCTTC
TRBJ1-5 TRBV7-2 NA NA CASSGGEKGQPQHF TGTGCCAGCAGCGGCGGGGAAAAGGGACAGCCCCAGCATTTT
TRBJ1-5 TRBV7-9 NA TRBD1 CASSPPGQGSQPQHF TGTGCCAGCAGCCCACCGGGACAGGGAAGTCAGCCCCAGCATTTT
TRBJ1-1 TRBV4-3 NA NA CASSQEMGGTEAFF TGCGCCAGCAGCCAAGAGATGGGCGGGACTGAAGCTTTCTTT
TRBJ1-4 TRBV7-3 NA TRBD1 CASSRDRDEKLFF TGTGCCAGCAGCAGGGACAGGGATGAAAAACTGTTTTTT
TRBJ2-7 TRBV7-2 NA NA CASSPLEALISSYEQYF TGTGCCAGCAGCCCCCTCGAGGCGCTTATTAGCTCCTACGAGCAGTACTTC
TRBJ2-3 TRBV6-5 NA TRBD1 CASSRQGARSDTQYF TGTGCCAGCAGTCGACAGGGGGCGCGGTCAGATACGCAGTATTTT